This entry lists 7 T cell receptor beta chains sequenced from one sample in a study of T cell responses to AZD1222 COVID-19 vaccine. The protocol was immunoSEQ multiplex PCR, while the TCRdb copy is restricted to in-frame clones and leaves out a portion. Of approximately 80,000 clones listed, 70% to 90% are singletons. Specimen: peripheral blood, collected 28 days after the second AZD1222 dose. The receptors were gathered from an adult who received the AZD1222 COVID-19 vaccine.

The chain recombines TRBV10-3 with TRBJ1-4; a possible D gene is TRBD1 (5 bases). The length of the CDR3 is 15 residues. CDR1 and CDR2 (germline): ENHRY, SYGVKD. Trimming took 0 bases from V and 4 from J, leaving 9 bases between them. The CDR3 nucleotides are TGTGCCATCAGTGAGTCTCCGCAGGGTAATGAAAAACTGTTTTTT. Its translation is CAISESPQGNEKLFF.

This chain links TRBV5-4 with TRBJ2-1; 9 bases map to TRBD2. The CDR3 extends over 12 amino acids. J was trimmed by 15 bases and V by 1 base; bases with no gene match: 5. Germline-derived CDR1 and CDR2 are SGHNT and YYREEE (reference sequence). The CDR3 protein is CASSLRGGGSFF. As DNA, the CDR3 is TGTGCCAGCAGCTTGCGCGGGGGGGGATCGTTCTTC.

The V gene is TRBV2, the J gene TRBJ1-1, with D possibly matching TRBD1 (6 bases). Germline CDR1 is SNHLY and CDR2 is FYNNEI. The V gene lost 8 bases and the J gene lost 3 bases, with 10 bases spanning the gap. This CDR3 is 12 amino acids long. CDR3 sequence reads: CASQRQDTEAFF. The CDR3 nucleotides read TGTGCCAGCCAACGACAGGACACTGAAGCTTTCTTT.

The chain employs TRBV7-9 and TRBJ1-4, with 7 positions matching TRBD1. The CDR3 runs 15 residues. The germline CDR1 and CDR2 sequences are SEHNR and FQNEAQ (reference sequence). Trimming at V came to 4 bases and at J to 7 bases, leaving 9 bases not matched to a gene. CDR3 nucleotide sequence: TGTGCCAGCAGCTCCCCTCTTCAGGGGGGTGAAAAACTGTTTTTT. It codes for CASSSPLQGGEKLFF.

This sequence joins TRBV19 and TRBJ1-2; no clear D gene. V lost 6 bases to trimming and J lost 8 bases, with 16 bases between them. CDR1 LNHDA and CDR2 SQIVND come from the germline V gene (reference sequence). The length of the CDR3 is 13 residues. CDR3 region: CASRAGEGSGYTF. CDR3 in DNA: TGTGCCAGTAGGGCCGGGGAAGGGTCCGGCTACACCTTC.

This chain connects TRBV11-1 to TRBJ2-1, with D possibly being TRBD2 (5 bases). Per the germline V gene, CDR1 is SGHAT and CDR2 is FQDESV (reference sequence). This CDR3 spans 12 amino acids. V dropped 3 bases and J dropped 8 bases, with 8 bases sitting between them. For the CDR3, the DNA is TGTGCCAGCAGCTTTTCGGGGTATGAGCAGTTCTTC. Translation gives CASSFSGYEQFF.

The V gene is TRBV19, the J gene TRBJ2-7, with TRBD1 as a possible D gene (6 bases). This CDR3 comprises 15 residues. V was trimmed by 6 bases and J by 1 base, leaving 16 bases between them. Germline-derived CDR1 and CDR2 are LNHDA and SQIVND (reference sequence). In DNA form, the CDR3 reads TGTGCCAGTAGCGGGACCGGGACACTTTCCTACGAGCAGTACTTC. The encoded protein is CASSGTGTLSYEQYF.